One sample yielded the 29 T cell receptor beta chains listed below, sequenced in a study of blood T cell repertoires in COVID-19. The assay was immunoSEQ multiplex PCR, and TCRdb's table has in-frame clones only and misses some. Among fewer than 120,000 clones listed, approximately 82% were seen once. The sequencing input was peripheral blood. These receptors all stem from a woman at least 80 years old with acute or convalescent COVID-19.

The chain links TRBV5-4 to TRBJ2-5; 12 bases are a match to TRBD2. The CDR3 has 15 residues. J gave up 3 bases and V 3 bases, and 3 bases lay outside the gene matches. The germline gives CDR1 SGHNT, CDR2 YYREEE (reference sequence). As DNA, the CDR3 is TGTGCCAGCAGCTCTAGACTAGCGGGGGAAGAGACCCAGTACTTC. Its translation: CASSSRLAGEETQYF.

The table lists this clone with a few counts. The chain has TRBV6-5 and TRBJ1-1; 8 bases map to TRBD1. With 6 bases clipped from V and 4 bases from J, the junction kept 7 bases outside the gene matches. Germline CDR1 and CDR2: MNHEY and SVGAGI. The CDR3 loop spans 14 amino acids. The chain's CDR3 is CASRQDRVITEAFF. DNA of the CDR3: TGTGCCAGCAGACAGGACAGGGTAATCACTGAAGCTTTCTTT.

V gene TRBV28 combines with J gene TRBJ2-3, with a possible D match to TRBD1 (6 bases). The CDR3 has 14 amino acids. Deletions cut 5 bases from V and 2 bases from J, with 11 bases between. Germline CDR1 MDHEN, CDR2 SYDVKM. Here the CDR3 reads CASSDDRPTDTQYF. For the CDR3, the DNA is TGTGCCAGCAGTGACGACAGGCCCACAGATACGCAGTATTTT.

V gene TRBV3-1 (or the pseudogene TRBV3-2) combines with J gene TRBJ1-1; TRBD1 matches at 8 bases. The CDR3 contains 15 residues. With 4 bases clipped from V and 1 base from J, the junction kept 5 bases outside the gene matches. Germline CDR1 LGHDT, CDR2 YNNKEL (reference sequence). This chain's CDR3 is CASSPTDRGNTEAFF. The CDR3 nucleotides are TGTGCCAGCAGCCCCACCGACAGGGGGAACACTGAAGCTTTCTTT.

The V call is TRBV28, the J call TRBJ2-1, with D tentatively TRBD1 (6 bases). V lost 2 bases, J lost 8 bases, and 16 bases lay in between. Looked up from germline, CDR1 is MDHEN and CDR2 is SYDVKM. The CDR3 runs 15 residues. CDR3 in amino acids: CASSLRVRGMHEQFF. The CDR3 nucleotides are TGTGCCAGCAGTTTACGCGTAAGGGGGATGCATGAGCAGTTCTTC. Full variable domain (remainder filled in from reference TRBV28 and TRBJ2-1): DVKVTQSSRYLVKRTGEKVFLECVQDMDHENMFWYRQDPGLGLRLIYFSYDVKMKEKGDIPEGYSVSREKKERFSLILESASTNQTSMYLCASSLRVRGMHEQFFGPGTRLTVL.

The rearrangement uses TRBV7-2 and TRBJ1-4; D gene unclear. CDR1 and CDR2 from the germline V gene are SGHTA and FQGNSA. V lost 4 bases, J lost 4 bases, and 13 bases lay in between. The CDR3 contains 15 residues. The CDR3 spells CASSSLGGHNEKLFF. The DNA of the CDR3 is TGTGCCAGCAGCTCCCTTGGCGGGCATAATGAAAAACTGTTTTTT.

This clone is a singleton in its sample. The chain recombines TRBV27 with TRBJ1-1, with 7 bases aligning to TRBD1. Germline lookup yields CDR1 MNHEY and CDR2 SMNVEV (reference sequence). Trimming took 5 bases from V and 0 from J; bases not matched to a gene: 9. The CDR3 has 16 residues. The CDR3 is CASSPDTGTVNTEAFF. In nucleotides, the CDR3 is TGTGCCAGCAGTCCAGATACCGGGACAGTGAACACTGAAGCTTTCTTT.

The gene calls are TRBV28 and TRBJ1-3; weak D call: TRBD1 (6 bases). The CDR3 totals 16 residues. Germline CDR1 reads MDHEN; CDR2 reads SYDVKM. The ends were cut back, 2 bases at V and 4 bases at J, with 15 bases in the middle. CDR3 nucleotides: TGTGCCAGCAGTTTACTTACAGGGTCGAGCGGAAACACCATATATTTT. Its protein product is CASSLLTGSSGNTIYF. The full variable domain, in which reference TRBV28 and TRBJ1-3 provide the parts outside the CDR3, is DVKVTQSSRYLVKRTGEKVFLECVQDMDHENMFWYRQDPGLGLRLIYFSYDVKMKEKGDIPEGYSVSREKKERFSLILESASTNQTSMYLCASSLLTGSSGNTIYFGEGSWLTVV.

The V and J genes are TRBV5-4 and TRBJ2-1, with a tentative D call TRBD2 (5 bases). Germline lookup yields CDR1 SGHNT and CDR2 YYREEE (reference sequence). V gave up 2 bases and J gave up 9 bases, with 12 bases separating them. The length of the CDR3 is 13 residues. The CDR3 here is CASSFSSKAEQFF. The CDR3 DNA sequence: TGTGCCAGCAGCTTCTCTAGCAAGGCTGAGCAGTTCTTC.

The chain employs TRBV5-1 and TRBJ2-3, with 8 bases lining up with TRBD2. The CDR3 totals 15 residues. V was clipped by 2 bases and J by 2 bases; unmatched bases: 4. Germline assignment: CDR1 SGHRS and CDR2 YFSETQ. CDR3 sequence (DNA): TGCGCCAGCAGCTTCATAGCGGGGAACACAGATACGCAGTATTTT. Translation gives CASSFIAGNTDTQYF. Drawing the rest from reference TRBV5-1 and TRBJ2-3, the complete variable domain is KAGVTQTPRYLIKTRGQQVTLSCSPISGHRSVSWYQQTPGQGLQFLFEYFSETQRNKGNFPGRFSGRQFSNSRSEMNVSTLELGDSALYLCASSFIAGNTDTQYFGPGTRLTVL.

The DNA for the CDR3 is TGTGCCAGCAGTTTAGGAGTTTATTCACCCCTCCACTTT. Translation gives CASSLGVYSPLHF. V and J are TRBV12-3 or TRBV12-4 and TRBJ1-6; D is uncertain. This CDR3 contains 13 residues. V dropped 1 base and J dropped 8 bases, with 6 bases sitting between them.

The CDR3 nucleotides are TGTGCCAGCAGCCTCGGGACTCTAAGCTACGAGCAGTACTTC. Translating gives CASSLGTLSYEQYF. The chain uses TRBV3-1 (or the pseudogene TRBV3-2) and TRBJ2-7; maybe TRBD2 (6 bases). V lost 4 bases to trimming and J lost 3 bases, with 13 bases between them. This CDR3 has 14 amino acids. In germline, CDR1 is LGHDT, CDR2 YNNKEL (reference sequence).

The genes are TRBV7-3 and TRBJ2-1; weak D call: TRBD2 (7 bases). The V end lost 5 bases, the J end lost 8 bases, and 19 bases lay between the germline ends. This CDR3 is built from 15 residues. Germline-derived CDR1 and CDR2 are SGHTA and FQGTGA. The CDR3 protein is CASSPARGGRDEQFF. The CDR3 bases are TGTGCCAGCAGCCCCGCTAGGGGGGGTAGGGATGAGCAGTTCTTC.

The chain has TRBV28 and TRBJ1-1; weak D call: TRBD1 (5 bases). Deletions cut 7 bases from V and 8 bases from J, with 11 bases between. This CDR3 contains 11 residues. From germline, CDR1 is MDHEN and CDR2 SYDVKM. The CDR3 loop reads CASNLRGEAFF. The CDR3 DNA is TGTGCCAGCAACCTCCGGGGGGAAGCTTTCTTT.

This clone was seen only a few times. J is TRBJ2-7 and V is TRBV11-2; possibly TRBD2 for D (5 bases). CDR3 length: 13 residues. Trimming took off 4 bases at V and 6 bases at J, with 13 bases between the two ends. Germline V gives CDR1 SGHAT, CDR2 FQNNGV. The CDR3 is CASSSDWAGEQYF. The CDR3 nucleotides read TGTGCCAGCAGCTCCGACTGGGCGGGCGAGCAGTACTTC.

The chain employs TRBV11-2 and TRBJ1-2, with 7 bases matching TRBD1. The CDR3 sequence is 17 residues long. With 8 bases clipped from V and 0 bases from J, the junction kept 15 bases outside the gene matches. Germline loops: CDR1 SGHAT, CDR2 FQNNGV. CDR3 nucleotide sequence: TGTGCCAGCTATAGACGACAGGGTTTTGACGCTAACTATGGCTACACCTTC. It yields the protein CASYRRQGFDANYGYTF.

This clone was seen only a few times. V gene TRBV5-1 combines with J gene TRBJ2-7, with 9 bases that match TRBD1. Losses at the gene ends were 3 bases for V and 4 bases for J; bases not matched to a gene: 14. This CDR3 comprises 17 residues. The germline V gene has CDR1 SGHRS and CDR2 YFSETQ. The CDR3 DNA reads TGCGCCAGCAGCTCCGGACAGGGGTCGGTGAGGGGTTACGAGCAGTACTTC. This sequence encodes CASSSGQGSVRGYEQYF.

This chain joins TRBV10-3 and TRBJ2-2; perhaps TRBD2 as D (5 bases). The CDR3 runs 16 residues. Germline V CDR1 and CDR2: ENHRY, SYGVKD. V was clipped by 3 bases and J by 0 bases, with 11 bases between them. The CDR3 DNA is TGTGCCATCAGTGAATCAGCGGTTACGAACACCGGGGAGCTGTTTTTT. Translated: CAISESAVTNTGELFF.

The chain has TRBV6-5 and TRBJ1-6; D not resolved. V lost 8 bases to trimming and J lost 0 bases, with 11 bases between them. Germline CDR1 and CDR2: MNHEY and SVGAGI. The CDR3 extends over 15 amino acids. CDR3 loop: CASSIGSSYNSPLHF. The CDR3 DNA reads as TGTGCCAGCTCAATCGGGAGCTCCTATAATTCACCCCTCCACTTT.

The chain combines TRBV6-5 with TRBJ2-5, with 8 bases matching TRBD1. CDR3 length equals 13 residues. Germline V CDR1 and CDR2: MNHEY, SVGAGI. The V segment lost 1 base and the J segment 5 bases; nucleotides outside the gene matches: 0. CDR3 nucleotide sequence: TGTGCCAGCAGTTACTGGACAGGGGAGACCCAGTACTTC. Its translation: CASSYWTGETQYF.

The V call is TRBV19, the J call TRBJ2-5; TRBD2 matches at 7 bases. V lost 6 bases to trimming and J lost 5 bases; unmatched junction nucleotides: 12. CDR1 is LNHDA, CDR2 SQIVND, per germline (reference sequence). The CDR3 length is 15 residues. The CDR3 sequence: CASRTGTTRGETQYF. The CDR3 nucleotides read TGTGCCAGTAGGACCGGGACTACCAGAGGGGAGACCCAGTACTTC.

The V gene is TRBV11-2, the J gene TRBJ2-5; TRBD2 might be the D (5 bases). This CDR3 region has 15 residues. The germline V and J ends were trimmed by 0 bases and 4 bases, with 12 bases remaining between them. Germline CDR1 and CDR2: SGHAT and FQNNGV. DNA for the CDR3: TGTGCCAGCAGCTTAGATCTTGGGGAGCGAGAGACCCAGTACTTC. Its protein product is CASSLDLGERETQYF.

The chain combines TRBV7-9 with TRBJ2-7; 10 nucleotides match TRBD1. The germline V gene encodes CDR1 SEHNR and CDR2 FQNEAQ (reference sequence). V lost 4 bases, J lost 3 bases, and 9 bases stayed unmatched. The CDR3 totals 16 residues. Written as DNA, the CDR3 is TGTGCCAGCAGCTGGGCTGGGGGACAGGGGTTCTACGAGCAGTACTTC. This codes for CASSWAGGQGFYEQYF.

V is TRBV10-3 and J is TRBJ2-7; 10 nucleotides align to TRBD2. J gave up 4 bases and V 8 bases, and 8 bases lay outside the gene matches. The CDR3 runs to 14 residues. Germline CDR1 ENHRY, CDR2 SYGVKD. DNA of the CDR3: TGTGCCATCGGAGGGCTAGCGGGGGCTTACGAGCAGTACTTC. This encodes CAIGGLAGAYEQYF.

The rearrangement joins TRBV19 to TRBJ2-7, with 12 bases identical to TRBD2. Trimming took 9 bases from V and 2 from J; bases not matched to a gene: 17. Germline V lookup: CDR1 LNHDA, CDR2 SQIVND (reference sequence). The CDR3 totals 18 residues. The CDR3: CASEGDTGLAGGPYEQYF. CDR3 coding DNA: TGTGCCAGCGAGGGGGACACGGGACTAGCGGGCGGTCCCTACGAGCAGTACTTC.

There are a few counts of this clone. This same CDR3 is encoded by further DNA sequences in the sample. The chain couples TRBV9 to TRBJ1-3; TRBD1 matches 7 bases. CDR3 length: 15 residues. The trim removed 3 bases at V and 4 bases at J, leaving 7 bases unmatched. The germline CDR1 and CDR2 sequences are SGDLS and YYNGEE. CDR3 in amino acids: CASSARDSEGNTIYF. CDR3 nucleotides: TGTGCCAGCAGCGCCCGGGACAGCGAGGGAAACACCATATATTTT.

The chain employs TRBV2 and TRBJ2-1, with 8 nucleotides matching TRBD2. This CDR3 is 15 amino acids long. Germline CDR1 reads SNHLY; CDR2 reads FYNNEI. After removal of 7 bases from V and 1 base from J, the junction contained 6 bases not matched to a gene. The CDR3 region is CASMLERGSYNEQFF. For the CDR3, the DNA is TGTGCCAGCATGTTGGAGCGGGGGTCCTACAATGAGCAGTTCTTC.

As regards this clone: Within the sample, other DNA sequences also encode this same CDR3. V gene TRBV30 combines with J gene TRBJ1-4, with D possibly matching TRBD1 (6 bases). V shed 0 bases and J shed 8 bases, with 7 bases lying between them. The CDR3 totals 12 residues. The germline CDR1 and CDR2 sequences are GTSNPN and SVGIG (reference sequence). CDR3 sequence reads: CAWSVQGEKLFF. Here the CDR3 DNA reads TGTGCCTGGAGTGTACAGGGCGAAAAACTGTTTTTT.

The CDR3 spells CSASERGASYEQYF. As DNA, the CDR3 is TGCAGTGCTAGTGAGCGGGGCGCATCCTACGAGCAGTACTTC. The rearrangement links TRBV20-1 to TRBJ2-7; TRBD2 agrees at 7 bases. The CDR3 has 14 amino acids. Germline values: CDR1 DFQATT, CDR2 SNEGSKA (reference sequence). J was trimmed by 1 base and V by 3 bases; bases with no gene match: 6.